What follows is one TCR beta chain and its context. Its specificity is unknown. Random hexamers were used to reverse transcribe an amount of roughly 0.5 to 1 ug RNA. TCRdb ran MiXCR on the immunoSEQ multiplex PCR reads and lists one entry per CDR3 protein. The sample consists of 65,000 to 85,000 distinct CDR3 sequences, approximately 95% of them appearing once. Germline CDR1 reads DFQATT; CDR2 reads SNEGSKA (reference sequence). Trimming took 3 bases from V and 12 from J; bases not matched to a gene: 12. CDR3 size: 14 residues. The data are from a study of CD8 T cells in Susac syndrome. Study conclusions and caveats: Total CD8+ repertoires held approximately 17 Susac-specific public clones, while CD8+ TEMRA repertoires held 5 or 6.

This clonotype was sampled from a human donor with Susac syndrome. The chain couples TRBV20-1 to TRBJ2-1; 9 positions agree with TRBD2. The sequenced sample was CD8+ T cells from PBMCs. CDR3 sequence: CSASPSVSGSWQFF. CDR3 DNA: TGCAGTGCTAGCCCCTCGGTTAGCGGGAGTTGGCAGTTCTTC.